This entry features one T cell receptor beta chain sequence. Its antigen is unknown. The junction had 4 bases not matched to a gene; V was cut back by 4 bases and J by 3 bases. The germline CDR1 and CDR2 sequences are SGHAT and FQNNGV. The CDR3 runs to 17 residues. It was around 300 ng DNA, roughly 28,000 T cell genomes, that went into each replicate PCR of unsorted PBMC. Sequencing on ten immunoSEQ deep assay plates was performed for unsorted PBMC DNA. The repertoire was sequenced with immunoSEQ multiplex PCR; TCRdb's copy has only in-frame clones and lacks some. The table lists around 500,000 clones, roughly 80% of them singletons. This record belongs to a study of shared clonotypes between healthy human individuals. Across the whole study: Aged between 18 and 49, the donors were a couple of women and a few men.

Study-wide findings and caveats: Genetic and exposure-history diversity was limited by the small donor number.

J is TRBJ2-1 and V is TRBV11-2; 15 nucleotides match TRBD2. The TCR originated in a woman aged 40 to 49 in good health. Some clones in this sample may be carry-over from other donors' samples. The material sequenced was PBMCs. CDR3: CASSSGLAGGFYNEQFF. CDR3 nucleotides: TGTGCCAGCAGCTCCGGACTAGCGGGAGGGTTCTACAATGAGCAGTTCTTC.